The 26 T cell receptor beta chains below were found in one sample sequenced in a study of blood T cell repertoires in COVID-19. The repertoire was sequenced with immunoSEQ multiplex PCR; TCRdb's copy has only in-frame clones and lacks some. The repertoire consists of roughly 340,000 clones, with 85% to 90% occurring once and the leading ten covering approximately 1%. The sample was PBMCs or T cells enriched from blood (not recorded which). The receptors were sampled from a man between 18 and 35 years old who had recovered from COVID-19.

The V and J genes are TRBV24-1 and TRBJ1-1; maybe TRBD1 (6 bases). Trimming took off 9 bases at V and 6 bases at J, with 16 bases between the two ends. The germline gives CDR1 KGHDR, CDR2 SFDVKD. The CDR3 has 13 residues. This chain's CDR3 is CATLPQGSSEAFF. In DNA form, the CDR3 reads TGTGCCACCCTCCCCCAGGGGTCCTCTGAAGCTTTCTTT.

V usage is TRBV5-1 and J usage is TRBJ1-3, with TRBD1 matching over 7 bases. The CDR3 loop spans 15 amino acids. V trimming: 3 bases; J trimming: 0 bases; junction bases outside the gene matches: 3. The germline V gene encodes CDR1 SGHRS and CDR2 YFSETQ. The CDR3 DNA follows: TGCGCCAGCAGCTCCCAGGGGGACTCTGGAAACACCATATATTTT. Residues: CASSSQGDSGNTIYF.

The rearrangement links TRBV10-1 to TRBJ2-3, with a possible D match to TRBD1 (6 bases). Between the trimmed V and J ends, which lost 2 bases and 10 bases, there was a span of 16 bases. Looked up from germline, CDR1 is WNHNN and CDR2 is SYGVQD (reference sequence). This CDR3 is built from 14 residues. CDR3 sequence: CASSEALQGGAQYF. The CDR3 DNA follows: TGCGCCAGCAGTGAGGCTTTACAGGGTGGAGCGCAGTATTTT.

The chain recombines TRBV11-2 with TRBJ1-1; no firm D call. Germline V CDR1 and CDR2: SGHAT, FQNNGV. The V gene lost 6 bases and the J gene lost 1 base, with 15 bases spanning the gap. This CDR3 comprises 15 residues. The CDR3 DNA is TGTGCCAGCAGTTATACGCGTAACGCGAACACTGAAGCTTTCTTT. Translation: CASSYTRNANTEAFF.

The chain links TRBV5-1 to TRBJ2-2, with D perhaps matching TRBD2 (6 bases). In germline, CDR1 is SGHRS, CDR2 YFSETQ. This CDR3 spans 15 amino acids. Trimming stripped 0 bases from V and 3 bases from J, with 9 bases between. The CDR3 sequence is CASSLATRDTGELFF. The CDR3 DNA is TGCGCCAGCAGCTTGGCGACTAGAGACACCGGGGAGCTGTTTTTT.

The chain recombines TRBV7-8 with TRBJ2-7; perhaps TRBD2 as D (6 bases). Germline CDR1 and CDR2: SGHVS and FQNEAQ. V lost 2 bases and J lost 6, with 11 bases in between. This CDR3 is 13 amino acids long. This CDR3 is CASSLSYGGEQYF. The CDR3 DNA follows: TGTGCCAGCAGCTTATCGTACGGGGGCGAGCAGTACTTC.

This sequence joins TRBV5-1 and TRBJ2-3; 8 bases align to TRBD2. Germline V lookup: CDR1 SGHRS, CDR2 YFSETQ. The CDR3 runs to 15 residues. The V and J ends lost 4 bases and 1 base, in that order; junction bases with no gene match: 5. CDR3 residues: CASSPGTRGTDTQYF. The CDR3 nucleotides are TGCGCCAGCAGCCCCGGGACTAGGGGCACAGATACGCAGTATTTT. Full variable domain (remainder filled in from reference TRBV5-1 and TRBJ2-3): KAGVTQTPRYLIKTRGQQVTLSCSPISGHRSVSWYQQTPGQGLQFLFEYFSETQRNKGNFPGRFSGRQFSNSRSEMNVSTLELGDSALYLCASSPGTRGTDTQYFGPGTRLTVL.

Here the CDR3 DNA reads TGTGCCAGTCGACAGGGGTGGTCCAATGAGCAGTTCTTC. This translates into CASRQGWSNEQFF. The chain couples TRBV28 to TRBJ2-1; 8 bases are shared with TRBD1. The V gene end was trimmed by 9 bases and the J gene end by 6 bases; junction bases not matched to a gene: 7. The CDR3 consists of 13 residues. CDR1 MDHEN and CDR2 SYDVKM come from the germline V gene.

The chain joins TRBV7-3 to TRBJ1-1; 10 positions agree with TRBD1. CDR1 SGHTA and CDR2 FQGTGA come from the germline V gene. The CDR3 runs 15 residues. Trimming took 5 bases from V and 5 from J; bases not matched to a gene: 8. In DNA, the CDR3 is TGTGCCAGCAGCCCCCCGGGACAGGGGATGACTGAAGCTTTCTTT. This encodes CASSPPGQGMTEAFF.

V gene TRBV11-2 combines with J gene TRBJ2-1; D may be TRBD2 (6 bases). This CDR3 contains 15 residues. V gave up 0 bases and J gave up 6 bases, with 12 bases separating them. In germline, CDR1 is SGHAT, CDR2 FQNNGV. This CDR3 is CASSLDPGSTNEQFF. In nucleotides, the CDR3 is TGTGCCAGCAGCTTAGATCCCGGGAGCACCAATGAGCAGTTCTTC.

The chain carries TRBV12-3 or TRBV12-4 and TRBJ2-5; D perhaps matches TRBD2 (6 bases). This CDR3 spans 12 amino acids. V was cut by 6 bases and J by 4 bases, with 9 bases left in between. CDR3 in DNA: TGTGCCAGCAGACTAGCCGGAGAGACCCAGTACTTC. This translates into CASRLAGETQYF.

V usage is TRBV2 and J usage is TRBJ2-1; D is perhaps TRBD1 (5 bases). V was pared by 6 bases and J by 6 bases, with 15 bases between. The germline V gene encodes CDR1 SNHLY and CDR2 FYNNEI. The CDR3 is 14 amino acids. The CDR3 coding sequence is TGTGCCAGCAGGGTCGAAGAAGGGGTCAATGAGCAGTTCTTC. This sequence encodes CASRVEEGVNEQFF.

This clone was detected once. The CDR3 loop is CAWSVRFGGAPITQYF. The CDR3 DNA follows: TGTGCCTGGAGTGTCCGATTTGGAGGGGCCCCCATTACGCAGTATTTT. The rearrangement joins TRBV30 to TRBJ2-3, with D tentatively TRBD2 (6 bases). Per germline, CDR1 GTSNPN and CDR2 SVGIG (reference sequence). The CDR3 contains 16 residues. Trimming removed 0 bases at V and 8 bases at J, with 21 bases between.

V is TRBV11-3 and J is TRBJ2-1; a possible D gene is TRBD2 (6 bases). The V and J ends lost 0 bases and 7 bases respectively, with 10 bases between them. CDR1 SGHNT and CDR2 YENEEA come from the germline V gene. The CDR3 sequence is 14 residues long. CDR3 region: CASSLEEGRNEQFF. CDR3 DNA sequence: TGTGCCAGCAGCTTAGAGGAGGGGAGGAATGAGCAGTTCTTC. Combining the CDR3 with reference TRBV11-3 and TRBJ2-1 gives the whole variable domain EAGVVQSPRYKIIEKKQPVAFWCNPISGHNTLYWYLQNLGQGPELLIRYENEEAVDDSQLPKDRFSAERLKGVDSTLKIQPAELGDSAVYLCASSLEEGRNEQFFGPGTRLTVL.

V usage is TRBV9 and J usage is TRBJ1-3; tentative D call: TRBD1 (6 bases). The CDR3 extends over 15 amino acids. Germline V CDR1 and CDR2: SGDLS, YYNGEE. V was shortened by 3 bases and J by 2 bases, with 12 bases between the two germline ends. This chain's CDR3 is CASSATQGAGNTIYF. The DNA of the CDR3 is TGTGCCAGCAGCGCGACACAGGGAGCTGGAAACACCATATATTTT.

This rearrangement joins TRBV6-5 to TRBJ1-1; the match to TRBD1 covers 9 bases. Germline CDR1 MNHEY, CDR2 SVGAGI. This CDR3 region has 15 residues. Unmatched junction bases numbered 10, after V lost 6 bases and J lost 5 bases. The CDR3 DNA sequence: TGTGCCAGCAGCCCCGGACAGGGGACGGGGACTGAAGCTTTCTTT. This sequence encodes CASSPGQGTGTEAFF.

In DNA, the CDR3 is TGCGCCAGCAGCGACTCTATGGGGAGCTCTGGAAACACCATATATTTT. Its protein is CASSDSMGSSGNTIYF. The rearrangement joins TRBV4-1 to TRBJ1-3; the D is unclear. Germline assignment: CDR1 MGHRA and CDR2 YSYEKL. The CDR3 covers 16 residues. The germline V and J ends were trimmed by 5 bases and 0 bases, with 14 bases remaining between them.

This CDR3 is CASSEERRGTDTQYF. CDR3 nucleotide sequence: TGTGCCAGCAGTGAGGAGCGGAGGGGCACAGATACGCAGTATTTT. V gene TRBV2 combines with J gene TRBJ2-3; a possible D gene is TRBD2 (6 bases). The CDR3 loop spans 15 amino acids. Germline lookup yields CDR1 SNHLY and CDR2 FYNNEI. The ends were cut back, 3 bases at V and 1 base at J, with 11 bases in the middle.

The CDR3 is CASTDRAQGYTF. CDR3 sequence (DNA): TGCGCCAGCACGGACAGGGCACAGGGCTACACCTTC. The chain joins TRBV10-2 to TRBJ1-2, with 8 bases lining up with TRBD1. The CDR3 consists of 12 residues. Germline trimming cut 7 bases from V and 8 bases from J; bases unmatched to any gene: 6. Germline V gene lookup returns CDR1 WSHSY and CDR2 SAAADI.

The chain recombines TRBV5-4 with TRBJ1-2; D ambiguous. Germline CDR1 and CDR2: SGHNT and YYREEE (reference sequence). V was clipped by 5 bases and J by 7 bases, with 15 bases between them. The CDR3 covers 13 residues. In DNA, the CDR3 is TGTGCCAGCAGAGTGGGAGGAGGAATTGGCTACACCTTC. Amino acid sequence: CASRVGGGIGYTF.

This chain uses TRBV2 with TRBJ2-3, with a weak D call TRBD1 (6 bases). The CDR3 is 17 residues long. Trimming removed 7 bases at V and 0 bases at J, with 20 bases between. Germline V CDR1 and CDR2: SNHLY, FYNNEI. As DNA, the CDR3 is TGTGCCAGCACGGTCCAAGGGGGACCTACTAGCACAGATACGCAGTATTTT. Protein product: CASTVQGGPTSTDTQYF.

V and J are TRBV2 and TRBJ2-2; TRBD2 matches 9 bases. Germline V gene sequence: CDR1 SNHLY, CDR2 FYNNEI. With 8 bases clipped from V and 1 base from J, the junction kept 5 bases outside the gene matches. This CDR3 has 15 residues. CDR3: CASWVSGGNTGELFF. The DNA of the CDR3 is TGTGCCAGCTGGGTTAGCGGGGGGAACACCGGGGAGCTGTTTTTT.

The chain is built from TRBV11-2 and TRBJ2-1, with TRBD2 matching over 9 bases. The CDR3 length is 19 residues. V lost 1 base to trimming and J lost 7 bases; unmatched junction nucleotides: 17. The germline V gene encodes CDR1 SGHAT and CDR2 FQNNGV. CDR3 protein: CASSLVPFVRGRAGNEQFF. The CDR3 bases are TGTGCCAGCAGCTTAGTTCCCTTCGTACGCGGGAGGGCTGGAAATGAGCAGTTCTTC.

The chain has TRBV19 and TRBJ2-1, with TRBD2 matching 8 bases. Trimming took 3 bases from V and 6 from J; bases not matched to a gene: 10. The CDR3 consists of 16 residues. CDR1 is LNHDA, CDR2 SQIVND, per germline (reference sequence). The CDR3 loop reads CASSMLYGGAGNEQFF. The CDR3 bases are TGTGCCAGTAGTATGTTATACGGGGGGGCCGGCAATGAGCAGTTCTTC.

The chain links TRBV11-1 to TRBJ1-4, with a weak D call TRBD1 (6 bases). CDR3 length: 16 amino acids. Germline CDR1 reads SGHAT; CDR2 reads FQDESV (reference sequence). Trimming stripped 6 bases from V and 3 bases from J, with 17 bases between. The CDR3 sequence: CASRLHNRDANEKLFF. The CDR3 DNA reads as TGTGCCAGCAGACTTCACAACAGGGATGCTAATGAAAAACTGTTTTTT. Combining the CDR3 with reference TRBV11-1 and TRBJ1-4 gives the whole variable domain EAEVAQSPRYKITEKSQAVAFWCDPISGHATLYWYRQILGQGPELLVQFQDESVVDDSQLPKDRFSAERLKGVDSTLKIQPAELGDSAMYLCASRLHNRDANEKLFFGSGTQLSVL.

This clone was seen only once. This chain joins TRBV7-9 and TRBJ1-2; 11 nucleotides agree with TRBD1. The germline V gene encodes CDR1 SEHNR and CDR2 FQNEAQ (reference sequence). J was trimmed by 6 bases and V by 5 bases; bases with no gene match: 8. This CDR3 is 15 amino acids long. As DNA, the CDR3 is TGTGCCAGCAGCCACGGACAGGGGGCGCAGGATGGCTACACCTTC. It encodes CASSHGQGAQDGYTF.